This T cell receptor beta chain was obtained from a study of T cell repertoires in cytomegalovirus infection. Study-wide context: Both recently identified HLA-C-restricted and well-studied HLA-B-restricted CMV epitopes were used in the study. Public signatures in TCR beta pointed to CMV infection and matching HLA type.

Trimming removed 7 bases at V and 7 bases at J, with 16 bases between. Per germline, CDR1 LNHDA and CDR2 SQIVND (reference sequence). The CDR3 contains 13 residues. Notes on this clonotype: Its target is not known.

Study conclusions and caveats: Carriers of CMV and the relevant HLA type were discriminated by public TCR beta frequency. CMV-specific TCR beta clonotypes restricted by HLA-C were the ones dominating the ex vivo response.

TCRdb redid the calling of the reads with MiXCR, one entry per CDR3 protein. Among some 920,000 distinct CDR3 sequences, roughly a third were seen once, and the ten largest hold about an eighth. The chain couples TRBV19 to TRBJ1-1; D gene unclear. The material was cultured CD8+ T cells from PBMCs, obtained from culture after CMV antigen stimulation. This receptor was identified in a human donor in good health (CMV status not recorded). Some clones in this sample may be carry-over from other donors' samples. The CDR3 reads CASNEGKIFEAFF. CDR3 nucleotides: TGTGCCAGTAACGAGGGAAAGATCTTTGAAGCTTTCTTT.